This entry describes one TCR beta chain. What it recognizes is unknown. Library preparation tagged each individual cDNA molecule with a unique molecular identifier. Authors' data handling: The median was around 88,000 TCRs per sample, ranging about 23,224 to 690,600. TCRdb used MiXCR to reprocess the RACE reads, holding one entry per CDR3 protein. V and J calls and clone size were set by TCRdb, not the authors. In the table there are 120,000 to 150,000 distinct CDR3 sequences, roughly 12% of which are singletons. This CDR3 has 15 amino acids. V was cut by 0 bases and J by 3 bases, with 13 bases left in between. The germline CDR1 and CDR2 sequences are DFQATT and SNEGSKA (reference sequence). The sample originates from a study of human T cells and chemical hapten exposure. Points from the study as a whole: TCRs above 1 in 1000 frequency stayed constant with DPC sensitization.

As to time point: patch test 2, 6 weeks after DPC sensitization. Regarding treatment: therapeutic diphenylcyclopropenone sensitization with weekly scalp DPC. This chain uses TRBV20-1 with TRBJ2-3; possibly TRBD2 for D (7 bases). This clonotype was obtained from a woman between 50 and 59 years old with alopecia areata. Some clones in this sample may be carry-over from other donors' samples. Material: whole blood, obtained in connection with sensitization to the hapten diphenylcyclopropenone (DPC). CDR3 region: CSARDHGGPTDTQYF. CDR3 nucleotides: TGCAGTGCTAGAGATCACGGGGGGCCAACAGATACGCAGTATTTT.